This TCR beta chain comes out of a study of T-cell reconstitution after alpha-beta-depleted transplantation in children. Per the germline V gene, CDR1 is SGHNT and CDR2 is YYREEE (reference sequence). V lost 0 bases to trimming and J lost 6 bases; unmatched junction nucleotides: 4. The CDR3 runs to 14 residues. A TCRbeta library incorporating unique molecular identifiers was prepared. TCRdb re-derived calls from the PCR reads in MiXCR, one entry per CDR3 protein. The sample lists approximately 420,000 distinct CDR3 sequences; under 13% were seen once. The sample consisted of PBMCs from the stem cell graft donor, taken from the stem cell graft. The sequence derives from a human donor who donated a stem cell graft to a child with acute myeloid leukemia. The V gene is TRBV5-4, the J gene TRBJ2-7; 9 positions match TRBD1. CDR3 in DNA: TGTGCCAGCAGCTTGGTGACAGGGGGAAGCGAGCAGTACTTC. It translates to CASSLVTGGSEQYF.